This TCR beta chain was identified in a study of cytomegalovirus exposure and HLA in healthy donors. Trimming cost V 5 bases and J 6 bases; bases outside gene matches: 3. This CDR3 is built from 13 residues. Per germline, CDR1 MNHEY and CDR2 SVGAGI. PCR was performed using 60 Vbeta and 13 Jbeta primers. Method: immunoSEQ multiplex PCR; TCRdb's copy keeps in-frame clones and lacks some. The sample shows some 150,000 clones, 80% to 85% of them seen only once. This clone was detected a few times. The gene calls are TRBV6-5 and TRBJ1-5, with TRBD1 matching over 8 bases. The TCR originated in a female donor in good health and CMV-seronegative. Source material: PBMCs. CDR3 region: CASSGQGGQPQHF. Here the CDR3 DNA reads TGTGCCAGCAGTGGACAGGGCGGTCAGCCCCAGCATTTT.